What follows are 9 T cell receptor beta chains derived from one specimen sequenced in a study of cytomegalovirus exposure and HLA in healthy donors. Profiling relied on immunoSEQ multiplex PCR, and the TCRdb table lists in-frame clones only, not all of them. This table has a few hundred thousand clones, more than 85% appearing once. The sample comprised PBMCs. The receptors derive from a man aged 18 to 35 in good health and CMV-seropositive.

This clone appeared a single time. The genes are TRBV4-1 and TRBJ2-7, with 15 positions matching TRBD2. V trimming: 4 bases; J trimming: 1 base; junction bases outside the gene matches: 8. The germline CDR1 and CDR2 sequences are MGHRA and YSYEKL. CDR3 length: 18 amino acids. For the CDR3, the DNA is TGCGCCAGCAGCCTTACCGGGACTAGCGGGAGGATTTCCTACGAGCAGTACTTC. Its protein is CASSLTGTSGRISYEQYF.

This sequence joins TRBV4-2 and TRBJ2-3; 10 bases align to TRBD2. The CDR3 totals 18 residues. The V gene's germline CDR1 is LGHNA and CDR2 YNFKEQ. After removal of 1 base from V and 3 bases from J, the junction contained 10 bases not matched to a gene. DNA for the CDR3: TGTGCCAGCAGCCAAGTTCCCAGCGGGAGGGCCTTGACAGATACGCAGTATTTT. Protein sequence: CASSQVPSGRALTDTQYF.

J is TRBJ2-7 and V is TRBV6-1; 7 nucleotides align to TRBD1. Germline CDR1 is MNHNS and CDR2 is SASEGT. Trimming removed 4 bases from V and 2 bases from J; junction bases left unmatched: 8. The CDR3 consists of 15 residues. The CDR3 DNA reads as TGTGCCAGCAGTGGACCCCACAGGGGAACCTACGAGCAGTACTTC. Protein: CASSGPHRGTYEQYF.

The J gene is TRBJ1-1, the V gene TRBV19, with a tentative D call TRBD1 (6 bases). The CDR3 loop spans 13 amino acids. Between the trimmed V and J ends, which lost 6 bases and 4 bases, there was a span of 12 bases. The germline CDR1 and CDR2 sequences are LNHDA and SQIVND (reference sequence). Written as DNA, the CDR3 is TGTGCCAGTAGGCAACAGGGAGCCACTGAAGCTTTCTTT. Residues: CASRQQGATEAFF. Full variable domain (outside the CDR3, taken from reference TRBV19 and TRBJ1-1): DGGITQSPKYLFRKEGQNVTLSCEQNLNHDAMYWYRQDPGQGLRLIYYSQIVNDFQKGDIAEGYSVSREKKESFPLTVTSAQKNPTAFYLCASRQQGATEAFFGQGTRLTVV.

The V and J genes are TRBV29-1 and TRBJ1-2, with D possibly matching TRBD1 (5 bases). This CDR3 is 17 amino acids long. Deletions cut 5 bases from V and 4 bases from J, with 26 bases between. Germline V lookup: CDR1 SQVTM, CDR2 ANQGSEA. CDR3 in amino acids: CSVTSGRSWQDTYGYTF. CDR3 in DNA: TGCAGCGTTACCTCGGGACGCTCGTGGCAGGATACCTATGGCTACACCTTC.

This chain uses TRBV30 with TRBJ2-1, with 8 bases lining up with TRBD2. Germline V gene data show CDR1 as GTSNPN and CDR2 as SVGIG (reference sequence). The CDR3 totals 13 residues. V was clipped by 4 bases and J by 4 bases; unmatched bases: 3. The CDR3 nucleotides are TGTGCCTGGATGCCGGGAGGGTACAATGAGCAGTTCTTC. The encoded protein is CAWMPGGYNEQFF.

This clone appeared a single time. This chain joins TRBV5-1 and TRBJ1-1; no reliable D call. CDR3 length equals 11 residues. Trimming left V 0 bases short and J 10 bases short, with 7 bases between. CDR1 is SGHRS and CDR2 is YFSETQ in the germline V gene. The DNA for the CDR3 is TGCGCCAGCAGCTTGGAAGGATTAGCTTTCTTT. It specifies CASSLEGLAFF.

The chain is built from TRBV2 and TRBJ1-4, with unresolved D. CDR3 length: 12 residues. Trimming pared 7 bases from V and 4 bases from J, leaving 7 bases between. The germline gives CDR1 SNHLY, CDR2 FYNNEI. CDR3 sequence: CASTLHNEKLFF. The DNA of the CDR3 is TGTGCCAGCACACTCCATAATGAAAAACTGTTTTTT.

V usage is TRBV29-1 and J usage is TRBJ1-5, with D uncertain. Germline assignment: CDR1 SQVTM and CDR2 ANQGSEA. The V end lost 4 bases, the J end lost 6 bases, and 10 bases lay between the germline ends. The CDR3 consists of 12 residues. The CDR3 protein is CSVGAEGQPQHF. In DNA form, the CDR3 reads TGCAGCGTTGGAGCTGAAGGTCAGCCCCAGCATTTT. Supplemented by reference TRBV29-1 and TRBJ1-5, the full variable domain reads SAVISQKPSRDICQRGTSLTIQCQVDSQVTMMFWYRQQPGQSLTLIATANQGSEATYESGFVIDKFPISRPNLTFSTLTVSNMSPEDSSIYLCSVGAEGQPQHFGDGTRLSIL.